The T cell receptor beta chain under discussion was sequenced for a study of T cell responses to AZD1222 COVID-19 vaccine. Findings of the study overall: Spike-specific TCR breadth and depth grew following two AZD1222 doses. Most donors were white British, females outnumbered males, and clonal diversity was possibly underestimated.

In regard to this clone: Its antigen is still unknown.

Libraries were prepared by immunoSEQ multiplex PCR; TCRdb keeps only in-frame clonotypes and omits some of them. The sample carries roughly 96,000 clones, about 90% recorded once. Germline V CDR1 and CDR2: SGHTA, FQGNSA. The CDR3 totals 13 residues. V was trimmed by 1 base and J by 4 bases, leaving 8 bases between them. The sample here was peripheral blood, taken on day 0 of AZD1222 vaccination. This TCR derives from an adult in good health. The V gene is TRBV7-2, the J gene TRBJ2-7; no clear D gene. CDR3 in DNA: TGTGCCAGCAGCTTAGAACGGGCTTACGAGCAGTACTTC. As protein: CASSLERAYEQYF.